The source of this T cell receptor beta chain is a study of long-term antiretroviral therapy in people with HIV (dated by TCRdb to the early 2020s). Study-wide context: The earliest samples were collected roughly a decade before the 2015 WHO recommendation for immediate ART, at a time when ART was usually postponed until CD4 counts fell. A retrospective serial study tested whether changes in peripheral blood TRB repertoire composition and diversity were associated with ART initiation and durable HIV suppression. Among the roughly 30 participants with HIV, roughly eleven were female. The cohort contributed fewer than 200 cryopreserved PBMC samples from a few dozen adults with confirmed HIV infection, collected serially over a mean of around 6 years (range 1-12). Test extractions of a monoclonal T-cell line alongside 30 to 35 polyclonal samples showed no cross-contamination during QIAcube processing.

CDR3 length: 16 amino acids, cysteine to phenylalanine. The retained sequence is limited to the CDR3, 48 bases, with the frame set at the first base. The germline V gene specifies SGHVS as CDR1 and FQNEAQ as CDR2. The trim is 4 bases for V and 2 bases for J, with a gap of 17 bases between the germline ends. The immunoSEQ hsTCRB v3.0 assay was used at survey level resolution to sequence the TRB variable region. TRB sequencing targeted a depth of about 40,000-50,000 T-cell genomes per sample. Pooled TRB libraries were sequenced on an Illumina MiSeq with a v3 150-cycle kit. In the original analysis: Repertoire analysis was run in R within a reproducible Nextflow workflow that covered QC, data transformation and analysis. Custom analyses were implemented in LymphoSeq2, an R package for AIRR-Seq data exploration. A handful of samples that produced fewer than 5000 total TRB sequences were removed, so 200 or so HIV repertoires were analyzed. Of the roughly 180 retained HIV repertoires, almost 60 were collected before and more than 120 after ART initiation. Each repertoire was downsampled to 5000 TRB nucleotide sequences, and summary statistics were averaged across 100 downsampling iterations. Only TRB sequences with CDR3 regions of at least seven amino acids were retained for analysis. Diversity was measured with a Shannon entropy-derived clonality score and the Gini coefficient. In the repertoire networks, any two of the top 5000 CDR3 amino acid sequences were linked whenever the two sequences differed by an edit distance of one. GLIPH2 predicted antigen specificity groups and MHC restriction for TRB CDR3 amino acid sequences. To flag known associations with CMV, EBV, HIV or tissue antigens, CDR3 amino acid sequences were compared against VDJdb and McPAS-TCR. Pre-ART, post-ART and control groups were compared with Wilcoxon signed-rank tests and Holm-Bonferroni correction. TCRdb took over this immuneACCESS table, retaining in-frame rearrangements with V and J assigned. Such tables are incomplete; in checked studies, under half of the missing clones stem from an unresolved V gene, and the remainder is unexplained. V and J calls plus clone size are reproduced from that table; the DNA served to infer D and trimming. For this sample there are about 35,000 clones; 65% to 75% appear just once. 3% to 3.5% of the sample belongs to the ten largest clones.

To be included, a participant needed at least one PBMC sample from before ART initiation plus at least two post-ART samples. All participants with HIV were treated in the United States of America. Before DNA extraction, cryopreserved samples containing about 1-11 million PBMC were thawed and washed. At the time of the earliest PBMC sample for each participant with HIV, ages ranged from about 20 to 54 years. PBMC samples from each participant spanned 1-4 timepoints before ART initiation and 2-8 timepoints after ART initiation, with a median of 7 samples. Serial HIV viral load, CD4+ T-cell count, ART history and demographic data were obtained for every participant. Using a Qiagen kit on a QIAcube, genomic DNA was extracted from unsorted PBMC, with samples processed in batches of 12. What the authors observed across the whole study: Expanded TRB clones identified before ART initiation dominated the repertoire across all time points, though the dominance fluctuated and decreased in many PLHIV after ART. The samples span the years 2004 to 2017, and the ART regimens used at that time may not be as effective as current regimens. Narrower CDR3 length ranges were observed in HIV repertoires than in controls, and an antigen-experienced repertoire with only a slight naive shift after ART was suggested by the network structure. Owing to limited PBMC availability, only the TCR beta chain was sequenced, without alpha chain pairing. A significant increase in TRB diversity was found to be associated with ART initiation, although TRB diversity was observed to remain significantly below that of transplant donor controls even after long-term ART. Because pre-ART samples had limited cell numbers, unsorted PBMC were profiled rather than sorted CD4+ and CD8+ T cells. Inferences about post-ART repertoire changes were limited because no data were available on ART adherence, viral resistance or therapy changes.

To note about this clone: Its binding antigen is unknown. The sample holds no much larger clone one base away, and base qualities are not on file.

The receptor chain draws on TRBV7-8 and TRBJ1-2; the D gene cannot be named for sure. The receptor was isolated from a man aged 50 to 59 with HIV. Material: unsorted PBMCs, obtained 3 years after starting antiretroviral therapy. CDR3 protein: CASSSYIGSVNYGYTF. The nucleotide sequence is TGTGCCAGCAGCTCTTATATTGGGTCAGTCAACTATGGCTACACCTTC.